Here is one TCR beta chain with its context. Its antigen is currently not known. No base qualities exist here, and no much larger clone lies one base off it. In this study, focal radiation therapy paired with CTLA-4 blockade (ipilimumab) was tested in patients who had chemo-refractory metastatic non-small-cell lung cancer. Library preparation used the immunoSEQ multiplex PCR assay. Imported from immuneACCESS, the table was reduced by TCRdb to in-frame sequences with V and J called. These copies leave out some clones; in studies compared against another copy, an unresolved V gene accounts for under half, and the cause of the remainder is not known. The sample contains 55,000 to 65,000 clones, approximately 76% of them found a single time. Of the sample, approximately 2.9% falls within the top ten clones. The CDR3 holds 14 amino acids from the cysteine to the phenylalanine. Just the 42-base CDR3 DNA is kept, in frame starting at base 1. According to the germline V gene (reference sequence), CDR1 reads SEHNR and CDR2 reads FQNEAQ. V and J are truncated by 2 bases and 5 bases respectively, leaving an intervening sequence of 12 bases.

This sample is drawn from a study of radiotherapy plus CTLA-4 blockade in lung cancer (dated by TCRdb to the late 2010s). For context, the study as a whole: Objective responses occurred in approximately 19% of enrolled patients, and 30% to 40% achieved disease control. Overall results and qualifications from the work: After treatment with radiotherapy and ipilimumab, TCR clones that originated in tumors expanded in peripheral blood. Increased serum interferon-beta after radiation, together with early dynamic changes in blood T cell clones, were reported to be the strongest predictors of response.

Sequencing was performed on peripheral blood, taken from a patient treated with radiotherapy plus ipilimumab. The chain joins TRBV7-9 to TRBJ1-1; the D region possibly corresponds to TRBD1 (5 bases align). This sequence originates from a human donor with non-small cell lung cancer who had a complete response to radiotherapy plus ipilimumab. Read as DNA, the sequence is TGTGCCAGCAGCTTACGGGGAGGGGAGACTGAAGCTTTCTTT. Translated, it gives CASSLRGGETEAFF.